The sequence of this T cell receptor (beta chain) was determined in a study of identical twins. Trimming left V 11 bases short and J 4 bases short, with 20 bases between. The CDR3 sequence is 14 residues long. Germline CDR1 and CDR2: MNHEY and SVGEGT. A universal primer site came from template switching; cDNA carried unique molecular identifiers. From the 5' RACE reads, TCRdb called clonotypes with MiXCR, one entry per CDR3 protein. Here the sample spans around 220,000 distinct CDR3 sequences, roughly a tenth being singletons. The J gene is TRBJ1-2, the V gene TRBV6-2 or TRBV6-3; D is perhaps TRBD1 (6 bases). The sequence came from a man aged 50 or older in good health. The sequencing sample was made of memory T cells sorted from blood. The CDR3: CASSPGARGYGYTF. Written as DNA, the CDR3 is TGTGCCTCCTCCCCAGGGGCGCGGGGCTATGGCTACACCTTC.